Presented here are 26 T cell receptor beta chains from one specimen sequenced in a study of blood T cell repertoires in COVID-19. Clones were read by immunoSEQ multiplex PCR, and TCRdb kept only the in-frame ones, dropping some. Counted here are approximately 190,000 clones, around nine tenths occurring once; the ten biggest clones make up 0.5% to 0.6%. The sequenced sample was peripheral blood. These receptors all come from a man aged 45 to 65 with acute or convalescent COVID-19.

V and J are TRBV2 and TRBJ1-5; TRBD1 matches 8 bases. The trim removed 8 bases at V and 0 bases at J, leaving 6 bases unmatched. Germline V gene sequence: CDR1 SNHLY, CDR2 FYNNEI. The CDR3 is 15 residues long. CDR3 DNA sequence: TGTGCCAGCGCCGGACAGGGACTTAGCAATCAGCCCCAGCATTTT. Its translation: CASAGQGLSNQPQHF.

The genes are TRBV18 and TRBJ1-1; D perhaps matches TRBD1 (6 bases). V dropped 2 bases and J dropped 7 bases, with 17 bases sitting between them. Germline V lookup: CDR1 KGHSH, CDR2 LQKENI. There are 15 residues in the CDR3. CDR3 nucleotide sequence: TGTGCCAGCTCACCAGGACAGAGCGACAACGGTGAAGCTTTCTTT. Its translation: CASSPGQSDNGEAFF.

The V and J genes are TRBV5-1 and TRBJ2-5; the D is unclear. The ends were cut back, 0 bases at V and 4 bases at J, with 4 bases in the middle. This CDR3 comprises 12 residues. Per germline, CDR1 SGHRS and CDR2 YFSETQ. The CDR3 DNA reads as TGCGCCAGCAGCTTGGTCCGAGAGACCCAGTACTTC. It encodes CASSLVRETQYF.

The chain uses TRBV19 and TRBJ2-2; the D gene is possibly TRBD1 (8 bases). From germline, CDR1 is LNHDA and CDR2 SQIVND (reference sequence). The CDR3 runs 14 residues. V shed 8 bases and J shed 3 bases, with 13 bases lying between them. The CDR3 DNA is TGTGCCAGTGGACAGGGAGGGGACACCGGGGAGCTGTTTTTT. As protein: CASGQGGDTGELFF.

V is TRBV29-1 and J is TRBJ2-1; 7 positions agree with TRBD1. This CDR3 has 12 amino acids. The V segment lost 8 bases and the J segment 10 bases; nucleotides outside the gene matches: 11. Germline assignment: CDR1 SQVTM and CDR2 ANQGSEA. CDR3 DNA: TGCAGCTGCTTCAAGGGGGCCATCGAGCAGTTCTTC. It translates to CSCFKGAIEQFF.

The chain uses TRBV5-1 and TRBJ2-7; a weak D match, TRBD2 (5 bases). V dropped 0 bases and J dropped 0 bases, with 13 bases sitting between them. This CDR3 has 16 residues. Per the germline V gene, CDR1 is SGHRS and CDR2 is YFSETQ. For the CDR3, the DNA is TGCGCCAGCAGCTTGGAGGGCGGGCAGAGCTCCTACGAGCAGTACTTC. It is translated as CASSLEGGQSSYEQYF.

The chain joins TRBV24-1 to TRBJ2-1; TRBD1 aligns across 11 bases. The CDR3 sequence is 15 residues long. The germline gives CDR1 KGHDR, CDR2 SFDVKD. The trim removed 5 bases at V and 6 bases at J, leaving 5 bases unmatched. This CDR3 reads CATSAGQGALNEQFF. The CDR3 nucleotides are TGTGCCACCAGTGCTGGACAGGGGGCCCTCAATGAGCAGTTCTTC.

The V and J genes are TRBV18 and TRBJ1-5, with TRBD1 as a possible D gene (6 bases). The germline gives CDR1 KGHSH, CDR2 LQKENI. Trimming removed 3 bases at V and 4 bases at J, with 16 bases between. This CDR3 is built from 16 residues. DNA of the CDR3: TGTGCCAGCTCACCCTCGGAGCAGGGGATAAATCAGCCCCAGCATTTT. Protein product: CASSPSEQGINQPQHF.

The rearrangement uses TRBV28 and TRBJ1-5; 10 bases are shared with TRBD1. The CDR3 spans 16 residues. From germline, CDR1 is MDHEN and CDR2 SYDVKM. V lost 4 bases, J lost 4 bases, and 7 bases stayed unmatched. Here the CDR3 DNA reads TGTGCCAGCAGTTCCTTCGGGACAGGGGCTAATCAGCCCCAGCATTTT. Amino acid sequence: CASSSFGTGANQPQHF.

This chain joins TRBV6-6 and TRBJ1-5; D is uncertain. V lost 8 bases, J lost 7 bases, and 18 bases lay in between. Per germline, CDR1 MNHNY and CDR2 SVGAGI (reference sequence). This CDR3 is 14 amino acids long. CDR3 region: CASSGGWGRQPQHF. The CDR3 nucleotides read TGTGCCAGCTCCGGCGGGTGGGGAAGGCAGCCCCAGCATTTT.

J is TRBJ2-7 and V is TRBV7-9; D may be TRBD1 (5 bases). Germline values: CDR1 SEHNR, CDR2 FQNEAQ (reference sequence). V dropped 1 base and J dropped 5 bases, with 15 bases sitting between them. This CDR3 region has 15 residues. The CDR3 spells CASSLVRPGIHEQYF. CDR3 DNA sequence: TGTGCCAGCAGCTTAGTCCGGCCAGGGATCCACGAGCAGTACTTC. Based on the CDR3 plus reference TRBV7-9 and TRBJ2-7, the full variable domain is DTGVSQNPRHKITKRGQNVTFRCDPISEHNRLYWYRQTLGQGPEFLTYFQNEAQLEKSRLLSDRFSAERPKGSFSTLEIQRTEQGDSAMYLCASSLVRPGIHEQYFGPGTRLTVT.

The CDR3 loop reads CASSGVGETQYF. The CDR3 DNA sequence: TGTGCCAGCAGCGGGGTCGGGGAGACCCAGTACTTC. The chain couples TRBV28 to TRBJ2-5; D perhaps matches TRBD2 (5 bases). Germline-derived CDR1 and CDR2 are MDHEN and SYDVKM. The CDR3 spans 12 residues. V lost 6 bases and J 5 bases, leaving 10 bases between the germline ends.

The chain carries TRBV7-9 and TRBJ2-6, with 12 bases aligning to TRBD1. The V gene's germline CDR1 is SEHNR and CDR2 FQNEAQ (reference sequence). V lost 5 bases to trimming and J lost 3 bases; unmatched junction nucleotides: 8. CDR3 length equals 18 residues. As DNA, the CDR3 is TGTGCCAGCAGCCCCCCGGGACAGGGGGCTGGTGGGGCCAACGTCCTGACTTTC. Encoded protein: CASSPPGQGAGGANVLTF.

This chain joins TRBV7-8 and TRBJ2-7; maybe TRBD1 (5 bases). Looked up from germline, CDR1 is SGHVS and CDR2 is FQNEAQ. V gave up 1 base and J gave up 2 bases, with 15 bases separating them. The CDR3 has 16 residues. The CDR3 DNA sequence: TGTGCCAGCAGCTTAGGGGTTGGGGCTGGGACCTACGAGCAGTACTTC. This gives the protein CASSLGVGAGTYEQYF.

This clone was seen just once. V is TRBV5-5 and J is TRBJ1-5; 8 bases match TRBD1. V trimming: 6 bases; J trimming: 0 bases; junction bases outside the gene matches: 11. This CDR3 contains 17 residues. The germline V gene encodes CDR1 SGHKS and CDR2 YYEKEE (reference sequence). The CDR3 coding sequence is TGTGCCAGCACCGGGACAGGAGTTTACTATAGCAATCAGCCCCAGCATTTT. Encoded protein: CASTGTGVYYSNQPQHF.

The rearrangement links TRBV6-5 to TRBJ1-3; D unclear. Between the trimmed V and J ends, which lost 4 bases and 3 bases, there was a span of 13 bases. Germline V gene lookup returns CDR1 MNHEY and CDR2 SVGAGI. The length of the CDR3 is 15 residues. CDR3 in amino acids: CASSSEEGGGNTIYF. In DNA form, the CDR3 reads TGTGCCAGCAGTTCCGAGGAGGGAGGTGGAAACACCATATATTTT.

About this clone itself: This sample includes further DNA sequences coding for the same CDR3. This chain joins TRBV9 and TRBJ2-2; D is ambiguous. The V gene lost 0 bases and the J gene lost 3 bases, with 3 bases spanning the gap. CDR3 length: 13 amino acids. CDR1 and CDR2 from the germline V gene are SGDLS and YYNGEE. This CDR3 reads CASSVADTGELFF. The CDR3 region has the DNA TGTGCCAGCAGCGTAGCGGACACCGGGGAGCTGTTTTTT.

Only one count was recorded for this clone. This chain connects TRBV7-2 to TRBJ1-1; 9 nucleotides line up with TRBD1. V dropped 5 bases and J dropped 3; count of bases not matched to a gene: 7. The germline gives CDR1 SGHTA, CDR2 FQGNSA. The CDR3 length is 15 residues. CDR3 loop: CASSLQGAGDTEAFF. CDR3 in DNA: TGTGCCAGCAGCCTACAGGGGGCGGGAGACACTGAAGCTTTCTTT.

The V call is TRBV2, the J call TRBJ1-1; 10 bases fit TRBD1. Unmatched junction bases numbered 0, after V lost 4 bases and J lost 4 bases. This CDR3 is 13 amino acids long. Germline lookup yields CDR1 SNHLY and CDR2 FYNNEI. As DNA, the CDR3 is TGTGCCAGCAGTGGACAGGGGGCCACTGAAGCTTTCTTT. This translates into CASSGQGATEAFF.

The genes are TRBV6-5 and TRBJ2-2; TRBD1 is a possible D gene (6 bases). This CDR3 spans 11 amino acids. The germline CDR1 and CDR2 sequences are MNHEY and SVGAGI. V lost 11 bases, J lost 6 bases, and 10 bases lay in between. The CDR3 nucleotides are TGTGCCGGGAAGGGGGCCGGGGAGCTGTTTTTT. Its translation: CAGKGAGELFF.

V and J are TRBV12-3 or TRBV12-4 and TRBJ1-5, with D unresolved. CDR3 length: 12 residues. V was pared by 2 bases and J by 7 bases, with 6 bases between. This CDR3 is CASSLHPQPQHF. In DNA form, the CDR3 reads TGTGCCAGCAGTTTACATCCCCAGCCCCAGCATTTT.

This clone was detected a few times. V and J are TRBV4-1 and TRBJ1-5, with 7 bases that match TRBD1. CDR1 is MGHRA and CDR2 is YSYEKL in the germline V gene. V shed 5 bases, J shed 0 bases, and the junction held 10 bases outside the gene matches. The CDR3 is 17 residues long. This chain's CDR3 is CASSTTTGVLSNQPQHF. CDR3 DNA sequence: TGCGCCAGCAGCACCACCACAGGGGTACTTAGCAATCAGCCCCAGCATTTT.

This chain links TRBV28 with TRBJ2-3; D uncertain. Germline V lookup: CDR1 MDHEN, CDR2 SYDVKM. The CDR3 totals 13 residues. Deletions cut 3 bases from V and 4 bases from J, with 8 bases between. CDR3 sequence: CASSFSSPDTQYF. In DNA form, the CDR3 reads TGTGCCAGCAGTTTTTCTAGTCCAGATACGCAGTATTTT.

The genes are TRBV3-1 (or the pseudogene TRBV3-2) and TRBJ1-1; TRBD1 agrees at 7 bases. Germline lookup yields CDR1 LGHDT and CDR2 YNNKEL (reference sequence). J gave up 10 bases and V 3 bases, and 8 bases lay outside the gene matches. The CDR3 length is 13 residues. CDR3 nucleotide sequence: TGTGCCAGCAGCCACACACAGGGGTCGGGAGCTTTCTTT. Its translation is CASSHTQGSGAFF.

V is TRBV7-2 and J is TRBJ1-2, with a weak D call TRBD1 (5 bases). The CDR3 is 15 residues long. CDR1 SGHTA and CDR2 FQGNSA come from the germline V gene. V was shortened by 4 bases and J by 7 bases, with 19 bases between the two germline ends. CDR3 nucleotides: TGTGCCAGCAGCTCCTGGTCCGGGACTGGTTTTGGCTACACCTTC. This sequence encodes CASSSWSGTGFGYTF.

The rearrangement links TRBV27 to TRBJ2-1; TRBD2 might be the D (5 bases). The CDR3 has 13 residues. V was pared by 8 bases and J by 8 bases, with 16 bases between. Germline V gene lookup returns CDR1 MNHEY and CDR2 SMNVEV (reference sequence). DNA for the CDR3: TGTGCCAGCTTTGGAGGACCTACCCATGAGCAGTTCTTC. Translating it yields CASFGGPTHEQFF.